This T cell receptor (beta chain) stems from a study of blood T cell repertoires in COVID-19. Turning to the study itself: Acute-phase and convalescent COVID-19 samples originated in the United States, Italy and Spain.

Produced via immunoSEQ multiplex PCR; TCRdb's table is partial and in-frame only. The repertoire holds around 110,000 clones, with about nine tenths as singletons. CDR1 and CDR2 (germline): SGHNT, YYREEE (reference sequence). The CDR3 extends over 14 amino acids. Trimming shortened V by 0 bases and J by 2 bases, and 9 bases separated the two germline ends. The clonotype was recovered from a man aged 35 to 55 with acute or convalescent COVID-19. Sequencing input: peripheral blood. The chain combines TRBV5-4 with TRBJ2-7; perhaps TRBD2 as D (6 bases). CDR3 in amino acids: CASSLAGGAYEQYF. CDR3 bases: TGTGCCAGCAGCTTGGCCGGCGGGGCCTACGAGCAGTACTTC.